Sequencing of this TCR beta chain was carried out in a study of T cell responses to AZD1222 COVID-19 vaccine. Sequenced by immunoSEQ multiplex PCR; TCRdb stores in-frame clones only, minus some. The sample lists some 90,000 clones; approximately 88% were seen once. Trimming cost V 3 bases and J 5 bases, with 11 bases left between them. The CDR3 covers 15 residues. Germline V lookup: CDR1 KGHSH, CDR2 LQKENI. The TCR sequence derives from an adult who received the AZD1222 COVID-19 vaccine. The chain links TRBV18 to TRBJ1-6; no clear D gene. The sequencing here drew on peripheral blood, taken 28 days after the second AZD1222 dose. CDR3 in amino acids: CASSPSGLDNSPLHF. CDR3 sequence (DNA): TGTGCCAGCTCACCCTCCGGTTTGGATAATTCACCCCTCCACTTT.